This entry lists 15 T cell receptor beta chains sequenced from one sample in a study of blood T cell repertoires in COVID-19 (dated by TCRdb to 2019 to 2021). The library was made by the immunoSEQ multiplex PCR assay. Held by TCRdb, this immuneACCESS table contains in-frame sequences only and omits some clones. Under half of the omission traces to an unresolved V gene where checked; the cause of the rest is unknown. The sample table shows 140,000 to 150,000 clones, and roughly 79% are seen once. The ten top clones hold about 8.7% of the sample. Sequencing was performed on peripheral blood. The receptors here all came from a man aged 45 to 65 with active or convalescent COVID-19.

CDR3 nucleotides: TGTGCCAGCAGCTCAGGGACTAGCGGGCTGGGGGCCTCCTACGAGCAGTACTTC. Translating gives CASSSGTSGLGASYEQYF. The chain combines TRBV7-2 with TRBJ2-7; 12 nucleotides match TRBD2. The V and J ends lost 4 bases and 0 bases, in that order; junction bases with no gene match: 10. The germline gives CDR1 SGHTA, CDR2 FQGNSA. CDR3 length: 18 residues.

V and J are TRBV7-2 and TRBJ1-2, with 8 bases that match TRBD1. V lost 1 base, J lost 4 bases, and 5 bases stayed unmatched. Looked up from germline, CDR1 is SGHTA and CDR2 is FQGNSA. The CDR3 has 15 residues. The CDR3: CASSLVQTGGYGYTF. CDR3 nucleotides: TGTGCCAGCAGCTTAGTGCAAACAGGGGGCTATGGCTACACCTTC.

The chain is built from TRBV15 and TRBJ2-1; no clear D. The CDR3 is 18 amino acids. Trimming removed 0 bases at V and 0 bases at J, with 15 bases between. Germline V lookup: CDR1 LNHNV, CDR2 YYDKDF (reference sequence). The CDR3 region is CATSREVAELSSYNEQFF. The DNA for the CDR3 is TGTGCCACCAGCAGAGAGGTCGCGGAACTGAGCTCCTACAATGAGCAGTTCTTC.

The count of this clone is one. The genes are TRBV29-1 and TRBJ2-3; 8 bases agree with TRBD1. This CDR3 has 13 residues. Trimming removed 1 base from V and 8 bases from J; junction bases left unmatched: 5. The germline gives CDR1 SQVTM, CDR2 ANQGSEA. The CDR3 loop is CSVEGTGSGTQYF. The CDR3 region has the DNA TGCAGCGTTGAAGGGACAGGGTCGGGTACGCAGTATTTT.

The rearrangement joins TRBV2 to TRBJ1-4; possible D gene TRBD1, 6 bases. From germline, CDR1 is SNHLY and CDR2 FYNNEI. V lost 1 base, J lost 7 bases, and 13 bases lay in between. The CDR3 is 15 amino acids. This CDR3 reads CASSEGPGAGEKLFF. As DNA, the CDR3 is TGTGCCAGCAGTGAAGGGCCAGGGGCTGGTGAAAAACTGTTTTTT.

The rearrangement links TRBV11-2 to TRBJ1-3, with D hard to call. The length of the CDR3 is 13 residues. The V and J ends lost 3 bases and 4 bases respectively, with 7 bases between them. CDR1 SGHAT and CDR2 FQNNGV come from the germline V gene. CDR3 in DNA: TGTGCCAGCAGCTTCGGCGGGGGAAACACCATATATTTT. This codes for CASSFGGGNTIYF.

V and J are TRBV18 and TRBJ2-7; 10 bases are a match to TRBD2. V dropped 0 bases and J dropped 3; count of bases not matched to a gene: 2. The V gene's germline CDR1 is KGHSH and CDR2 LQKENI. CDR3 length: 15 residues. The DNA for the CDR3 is TGTGCCAGCTCACCACCTAGGACTAGCGGCTACGAGCAGTACTTC. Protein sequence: CASSPPRTSGYEQYF. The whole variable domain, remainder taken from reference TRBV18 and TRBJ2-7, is NAGVMQNPRHLVRRRGQEARLRCSPMKGHSHVYWYRQLPEEGLKFMVYLQKENIIDESGMPKERFSAEFPKEGPSILRIQQVVRGDSAAYFCASSPPRTSGYEQYFGPGTRLTVT.

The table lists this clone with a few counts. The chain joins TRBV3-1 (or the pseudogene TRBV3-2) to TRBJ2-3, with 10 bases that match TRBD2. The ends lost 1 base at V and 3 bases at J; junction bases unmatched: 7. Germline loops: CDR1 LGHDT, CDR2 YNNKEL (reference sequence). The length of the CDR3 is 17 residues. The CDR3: CASSQGRAGGRTDTQYF. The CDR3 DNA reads TGTGCCAGCAGCCAAGGACGAGCGGGAGGGCGAACAGATACGCAGTATTTT.

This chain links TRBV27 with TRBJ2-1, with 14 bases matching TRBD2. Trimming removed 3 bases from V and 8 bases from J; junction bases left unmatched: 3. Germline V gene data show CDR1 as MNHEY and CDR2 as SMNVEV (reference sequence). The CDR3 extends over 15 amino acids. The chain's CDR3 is CASSFGTSGSYEQFF. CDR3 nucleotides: TGTGCCAGCAGTTTCGGGACTAGCGGGAGCTATGAGCAGTTCTTC.

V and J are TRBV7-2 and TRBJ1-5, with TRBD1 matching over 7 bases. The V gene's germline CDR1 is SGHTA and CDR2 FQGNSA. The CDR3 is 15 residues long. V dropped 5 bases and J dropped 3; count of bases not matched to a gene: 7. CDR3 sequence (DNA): TGTGCCAGCAGCCACAATACAGGGGCCAATCAGCCCCAGCATTTT. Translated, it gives CASSHNTGANQPQHF.

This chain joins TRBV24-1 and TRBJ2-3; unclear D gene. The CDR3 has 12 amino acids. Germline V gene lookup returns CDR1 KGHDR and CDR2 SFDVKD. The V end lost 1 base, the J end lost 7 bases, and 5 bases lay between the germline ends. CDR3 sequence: CATSDFTYTQYF. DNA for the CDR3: TGTGCCACCAGTGATTTCACTTATACGCAGTATTTT.

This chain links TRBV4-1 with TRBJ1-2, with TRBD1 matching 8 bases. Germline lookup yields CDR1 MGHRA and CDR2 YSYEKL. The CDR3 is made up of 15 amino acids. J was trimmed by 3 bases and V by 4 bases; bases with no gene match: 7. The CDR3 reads CASSPGQGVDYGYTF. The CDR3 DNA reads TGCGCCAGCAGCCCTGGACAGGGAGTCGACTATGGCTACACCTTC.

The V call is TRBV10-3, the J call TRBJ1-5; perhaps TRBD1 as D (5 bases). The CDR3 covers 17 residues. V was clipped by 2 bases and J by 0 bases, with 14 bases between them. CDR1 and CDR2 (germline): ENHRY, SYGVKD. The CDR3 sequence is CAISETGGTGSNQPQHF. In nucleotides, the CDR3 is TGTGCCATCAGTGAGACCGGGGGTACAGGTAGCAATCAGCCCCAGCATTTT.

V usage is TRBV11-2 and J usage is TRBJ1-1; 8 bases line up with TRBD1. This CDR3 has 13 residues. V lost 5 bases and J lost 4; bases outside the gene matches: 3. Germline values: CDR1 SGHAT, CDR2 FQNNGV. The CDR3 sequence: CASSQTGVTEAFF. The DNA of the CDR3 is TGTGCCAGCAGCCAGACAGGGGTCACTGAAGCTTTCTTT.

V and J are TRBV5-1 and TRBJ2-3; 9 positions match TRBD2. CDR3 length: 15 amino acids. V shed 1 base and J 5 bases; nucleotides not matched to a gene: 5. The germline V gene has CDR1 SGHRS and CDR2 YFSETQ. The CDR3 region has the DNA TGCGCCAGCAGCTTGTTAGCGGGAGATCTAGATACGCAGTATTTT. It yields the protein CASSLLAGDLDTQYF. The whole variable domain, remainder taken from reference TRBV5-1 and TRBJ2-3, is KAGVTQTPRYLIKTRGQQVTLSCSPISGHRSVSWYQQTPGQGLQFLFEYFSETQRNKGNFPGRFSGRQFSNSRSEMNVSTLELGDSALYLCASSLLAGDLDTQYFGPGTRLTVL.